Below, 20 T cell receptor beta chains from the same sample are listed, as sequenced in a study of Ad26.COV2.S vaccination and SARS-CoV-2 variants. The treatment denotes: roughly 19 received Ad26.COV2.S at low or high dose, single or two shots; 5 received placebo; per-sample allocation not given. The samples were gathered on day 63 after the first injection of vaccine or placebo. Clones were read by immunoSEQ multiplex PCR, and TCRdb kept only the in-frame ones, dropping some. The repertoire has some 350,000 clones, roughly 90% of them found once; the top ten carry about 5.4%. The sequences come from peripheral blood, collected in a trial of Ad26.COV2.S vaccine versus placebo. Receptors were obtained from a person between 18 and 60 years old who received the Ad26.COV2.S COVID-19 vaccine or a placebo.

The gene calls are TRBV19 and TRBJ2-1, with D possibly TRBD2 on 5 matching bases. With 5 bases removed from V and 8 bases from J, the gap between germline ends came to 10 bases. The CDR3 extends over 12 amino acids. The germline CDR1 and CDR2 sequences are LNHDA and SQIVND (reference sequence). The CDR3 spells CASSLTRDEQFF. CDR3 coding DNA: TGTGCCAGTAGTCTAACTAGGGATGAGCAGTTCTTC. Full variable domain (missing parts from reference TRBV19 and TRBJ2-1): DGGITQSPKYLFRKEGQNVTLSCEQNLNHDAMYWYRQDPGQGLRLIYYSQIVNDFQKGDIAEGYSVSREKKESFPLTVTSAQKNPTAFYLCASSLTRDEQFFGPGTRLTVL.

This chain uses TRBV7-2 with TRBJ2-1; possibly TRBD1 or TRBD2 for D (5 bases each). Trimming pared 5 bases from V and 6 bases from J, leaving 14 bases between. Germline V lookup: CDR1 SGHTA, CDR2 FQGNSA. This CDR3 is 14 amino acids long. CDR3 in DNA: TGTGCCAGCAGCCCCCGAGGGGCCATCAATGAGCAGTTCTTC. Amino acid sequence: CASSPRGAINEQFF.

The J gene is TRBJ2-5, the V gene TRBV5-4; the match to TRBD1 covers 8 bases. Germline lookup yields CDR1 SGHNT and CDR2 YYREEE (reference sequence). The V gene end was trimmed by 1 base and the J gene end by 3 bases; junction bases not matched to a gene: 5. This CDR3 is 15 amino acids long. This CDR3 is CASSLIDRGKETQYF. CDR3 bases: TGTGCCAGCAGCTTGATTGACAGGGGAAAAGAGACCCAGTACTTC.

This clone was recorded only once. The chain uses TRBV28 and TRBJ1-2; D is unresolved. Trimming pared 5 bases from V and 4 bases from J, leaving 20 bases between. CDR1 MDHEN and CDR2 SYDVKM come from the germline V gene. The CDR3 loop spans 16 amino acids. CDR3 nucleotides: TGTGCCAGCAGTGGTCGGGTTAGTCAGGTTGGCTATGGCTACACCTTC. Protein: CASSGRVSQVGYGYTF.

The rearrangement links TRBV6-5 to TRBJ1-4, with TRBD1 identical over 8 bases. Germline-derived CDR1 and CDR2 are MNHEY and SVGAGI. The CDR3 covers 15 residues. V shed 5 bases, J shed 8 bases, and the junction held 10 bases outside the gene matches. CDR3 DNA sequence: TGTGCCAGCAGTCTCCTTGGGACAGGTGGAGAAAAACTGTTTTTT. It codes for CASSLLGTGGEKLFF.

This chain uses TRBV18 with TRBJ1-5, with TRBD1 identical over 9 bases. Losses at the gene ends were 3 bases for V and 6 bases for J; bases not matched to a gene: 3. This CDR3 is built from 14 residues. Germline CDR1 is KGHSH and CDR2 is LQKENI. CDR3 sequence reads: CASSPGQGSQPQHF. Here the CDR3 DNA reads TGTGCCAGCTCACCGGGACAGGGCAGTCAGCCCCAGCATTTT. Combining the CDR3 with reference TRBV18 and TRBJ1-5 gives the whole variable domain NAGVMQNPRHLVRRRGQEARLRCSPMKGHSHVYWYRQLPEEGLKFMVYLQKENIIDESGMPKERFSAEFPKEGPSILRIQQVVRGDSAAYFCASSPGQGSQPQHFGDGTRLSIL.

This chain connects TRBV19 to TRBJ1-2, with unresolved D. CDR1 and CDR2 from the germline V gene are LNHDA and SQIVND (reference sequence). The V end lost 3 bases, the J end lost 1 base, and 12 bases lay between the germline ends. The CDR3 is made up of 15 amino acids. The CDR3 sequence is CASSIIMGHNYGYTF. Here the CDR3 DNA reads TGTGCCAGTAGTATTATTATGGGCCATAACTATGGCTACACCTTC.

V and J are TRBV7-9 and TRBJ1-3; D gene uncertain. Trimming shortened V by 0 bases and J by 8 bases, and 8 bases separated the two germline ends. This CDR3 is built from 13 residues. Germline lookup yields CDR1 SEHNR and CDR2 FQNEAQ (reference sequence). The CDR3 protein is CASSLARADTIYF. CDR3 sequence (DNA): TGTGCCAGCAGCTTAGCGCGGGCAGACACCATATATTTT.

The sample holds one count of this clone. The chain carries TRBV27 and TRBJ1-1; the D gene is possibly TRBD1 (5 bases). Trimming shortened V by 4 bases and J by 4 bases, and 16 bases separated the two germline ends. The germline V gene has CDR1 MNHEY and CDR2 SMNVEV (reference sequence). The CDR3 runs 15 residues. The DNA for the CDR3 is TGTGCCAGCAGTTCCGGACAAGGAGTTCTCACTGAAGCTTTCTTT. This sequence encodes CASSSGQGVLTEAFF.

The chain has TRBV29-1 and TRBJ1-1; the D is unclear. The CDR3 runs to 12 residues. Trimming cost V 5 bases and J 4 bases, with 11 bases left between them. CDR1 and CDR2 from the germline V gene are SQVTM and ANQGSEA. CDR3 sequence: CSVSGWATEAFF. The CDR3 nucleotides are TGCAGCGTTTCGGGATGGGCCACTGAAGCTTTCTTT.

The CDR3 DNA follows: TGTGCCAGCAGCCCGGACGGCTCTGGAAACACCATATATTTT. Its translation: CASSPDGSGNTIYF. The chain is built from TRBV5-6 and TRBJ1-3; D unresolved. Trimming took 4 bases from V and 0 from J, leaving 8 bases between them. Germline V lookup: CDR1 SGHDT, CDR2 YYEEEE. The CDR3 is 14 amino acids.

V is TRBV5-6 and J is TRBJ2-7; unclear D gene. Germline values: CDR1 SGHDT, CDR2 YYEEEE. The CDR3 covers 15 residues. Trimming removed 6 bases at V and 0 bases at J, with 16 bases between. CDR3 region: CASTNGPLSSYEQYF. The CDR3 coding sequence is TGTGCCAGCACCAATGGACCTCTGAGCTCCTACGAGCAGTACTTC.

Regarding this clone: The germline gene is not matched at one end of the junction; a read error may be the cause. The chain links TRBV7-2 to TRBJ2-2; D is possibly TRBD1 or TRBD2 (5 bases each). Germline V CDR1 and CDR2: SGHTA, FQGNSA. This CDR3 is built from 14 residues. CDR3 sequence: CASSPGPNSGELFF. In nucleotides, the CDR3 is TGTGCCAGCAGCCCGGGACCGAACTCCGGGGAGCTGTTTTTT.

As DNA, the CDR3 is TGTGCCAGTCGGTTAGGGGGACAGGGATCCTACGAGCAGTACTTC. Translation: CASRLGGQGSYEQYF. This chain uses TRBV19 with TRBJ2-7, with 9 bases aligning to TRBD1. CDR1 and CDR2 from the germline V gene are LNHDA and SQIVND (reference sequence). The J segment lost 1 base and the V segment lost 8 bases, leaving 9 bases of the junction unmatched. This CDR3 has 15 amino acids.

The rearrangement joins TRBV6-1 to TRBJ2-5, with D unresolved. V lost 2 bases to trimming and J lost 5 bases, with 6 bases between them. CDR3 length equals 12 residues. Germline V gene sequence: CDR1 MNHNS, CDR2 SASEGT. The CDR3 nucleotides are TGTGCCAGCAGTGAAACTTGGGAGACCCAGTACTTC. Translation: CASSETWETQYF.

This clone was recorded a few times. The CDR3 bases are TGTGCCAGCAGCCAAGACCCAGGACTTAATTCACCCCTCCACTTT. Amino acid sequence: CASSQDPGLNSPLHF. V and J are TRBV3-1 (or the pseudogene TRBV3-2) and TRBJ1-6, with D unclear. Trimming pared 0 bases from V and 6 bases from J, leaving 9 bases between. Germline loops: CDR1 LGHDT, CDR2 YNNKEL (reference sequence). This CDR3 is built from 15 residues.

Concerning this clone itself: Other DNA sequences in this specimen translate into the identical CDR3. The CDR3 coding sequence is TGTGCCAGCAGCGTAGGTCCGGGGGACACCGGGGAGCTGTTTTTT. It translates to CASSVGPGDTGELFF. V and J are TRBV9 and TRBJ2-2; maybe TRBD2 (6 bases). The germline V and J ends were trimmed by 0 bases and 3 bases, with 9 bases remaining between them. Germline loops: CDR1 SGDLS, CDR2 YYNGEE. CDR3 length: 15 residues.

In nucleotides, the CDR3 is TGTGCCAGCAGACCCTCCAAGAACACCGGGGAGCTGTTTTTT. Protein: CASRPSKNTGELFF. This chain joins TRBV13 and TRBJ2-2; D unclear. V was clipped by 6 bases and J by 1 base, with 9 bases between them. Germline V gene sequence: CDR1 PRHDT, CDR2 FYEKMQ (reference sequence). The CDR3 is 14 amino acids.

The chain recombines TRBV5-4 with TRBJ1-2, with D possibly TRBD1 on 6 matching bases. V was clipped by 4 bases and J by 2 bases, with 9 bases between them. The CDR3 consists of 13 residues. Per the germline V gene, CDR1 is SGHNT and CDR2 is YYREEE (reference sequence). The CDR3 nucleotides are TGTGCCAGCAGCGTCAGGGGAAACTATGGCTACACCTTC. This encodes CASSVRGNYGYTF. The full variable domain, in which reference TRBV5-4 and TRBJ1-2 provide the parts outside the CDR3, is ETGVTQSPTHLIKTRGQQVTLRCSSQSGHNTVSWYQQALGQGPQFIFQYYREEENGRGNFPPRFSGLQFPNYSSELNVNALELDDSALYLCASSVRGNYGYTFGSGTRLTVV.

The chain joins TRBV3-1 (or the pseudogene TRBV3-2) to TRBJ1-3; D ambiguous. The V and J ends lost 2 bases and 4 bases respectively, with 3 bases between them. CDR1 LGHDT and CDR2 YNNKEL come from the germline V gene (reference sequence). The CDR3 contains 12 residues. CDR3 nucleotide sequence: TGTGCCAGCAGCCAAACAGGAAACACCATATATTTT. It specifies CASSQTGNTIYF.